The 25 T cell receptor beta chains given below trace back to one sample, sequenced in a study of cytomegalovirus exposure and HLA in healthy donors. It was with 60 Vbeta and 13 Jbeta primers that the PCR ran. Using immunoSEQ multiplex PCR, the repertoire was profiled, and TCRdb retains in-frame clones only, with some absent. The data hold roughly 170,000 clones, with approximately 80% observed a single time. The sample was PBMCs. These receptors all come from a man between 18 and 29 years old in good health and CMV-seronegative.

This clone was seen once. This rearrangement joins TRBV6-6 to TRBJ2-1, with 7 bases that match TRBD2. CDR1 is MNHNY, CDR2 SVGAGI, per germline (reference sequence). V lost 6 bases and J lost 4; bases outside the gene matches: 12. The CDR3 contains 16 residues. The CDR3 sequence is CASSPVAGVVYNEQFF. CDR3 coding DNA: TGTGCCAGCAGCCCGGTGGCGGGGGTCGTATACAATGAGCAGTTCTTC.

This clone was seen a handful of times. DNA for the CDR3: TGTGCCAGCAGCTTATTGCGTCCGTCAGGGATTTATGGCTACACCTTC. Its translation is CASSLLRPSGIYGYTF. The chain employs TRBV11-1 and TRBJ1-2; possible D gene TRBD1, 5 bases. The CDR3 is 16 residues long. Trimming pared 2 bases from V and 5 bases from J, leaving 18 bases between. Germline lookup yields CDR1 SGHAT and CDR2 FQDESV (reference sequence).

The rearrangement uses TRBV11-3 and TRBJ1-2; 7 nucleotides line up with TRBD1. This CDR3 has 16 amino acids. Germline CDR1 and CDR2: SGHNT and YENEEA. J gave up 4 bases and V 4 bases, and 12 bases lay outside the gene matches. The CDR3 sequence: CASSSGTELKVYGYTF. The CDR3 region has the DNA TGTGCCAGCAGCTCGGGGACAGAGCTTAAAGTCTATGGCTACACCTTC. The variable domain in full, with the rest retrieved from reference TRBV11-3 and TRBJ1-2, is EAGVVQSPRYKIIEKKQPVAFWCNPISGHNTLYWYLQNLGQGPELLIRYENEEAVDDSQLPKDRFSAERLKGVDSTLKIQPAELGDSAVYLCASSSGTELKVYGYTFGSGTRLTVV.

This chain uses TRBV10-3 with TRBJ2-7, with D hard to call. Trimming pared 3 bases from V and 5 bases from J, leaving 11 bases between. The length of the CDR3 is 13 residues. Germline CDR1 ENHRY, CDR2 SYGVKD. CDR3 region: CAISDRSADEQYF. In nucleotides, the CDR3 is TGTGCCATCAGTGACCGGTCGGCGGACGAGCAGTACTTC.

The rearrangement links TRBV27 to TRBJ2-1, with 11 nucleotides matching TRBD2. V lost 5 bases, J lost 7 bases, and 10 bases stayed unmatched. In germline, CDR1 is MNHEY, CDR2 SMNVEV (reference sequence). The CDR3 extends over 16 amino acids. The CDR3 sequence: CASSPRVAGGQNEQFF. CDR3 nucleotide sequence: TGTGCCAGCAGTCCGAGGGTAGCGGGAGGGCAAAATGAGCAGTTCTTC.

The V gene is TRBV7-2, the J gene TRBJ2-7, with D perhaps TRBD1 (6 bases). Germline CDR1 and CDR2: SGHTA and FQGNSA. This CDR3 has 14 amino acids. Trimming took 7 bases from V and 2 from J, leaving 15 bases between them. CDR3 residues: CASNLGAGTYEQYF. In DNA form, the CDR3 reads TGTGCCAGCAACCTGGGGGCAGGGACCTACGAGCAGTACTTC.

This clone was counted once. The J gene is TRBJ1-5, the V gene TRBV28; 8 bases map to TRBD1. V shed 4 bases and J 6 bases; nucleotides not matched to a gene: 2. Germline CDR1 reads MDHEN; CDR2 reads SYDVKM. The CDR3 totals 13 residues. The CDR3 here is CASSSTGGQPQHF. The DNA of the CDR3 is TGTGCCAGCAGTTCAACAGGGGGTCAGCCCCAGCATTTT.

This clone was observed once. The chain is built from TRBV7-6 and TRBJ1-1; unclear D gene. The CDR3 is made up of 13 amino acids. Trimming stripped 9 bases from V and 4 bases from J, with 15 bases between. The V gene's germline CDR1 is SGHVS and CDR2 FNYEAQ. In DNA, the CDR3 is TGTGCCAGTTCAAGTGGGTGGAGCACTGAAGCTTTCTTT. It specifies CASSSGWSTEAFF.

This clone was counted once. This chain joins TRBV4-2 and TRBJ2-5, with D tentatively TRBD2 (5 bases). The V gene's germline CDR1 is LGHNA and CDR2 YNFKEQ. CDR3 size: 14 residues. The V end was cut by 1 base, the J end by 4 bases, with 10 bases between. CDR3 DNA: TGTGCCAGCAGCCAAGTCGGGATGGTAGAGACCCAGTACTTC. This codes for CASSQVGMVETQYF.

The CDR3 DNA reads TGTGCCAGCTCATTTGGGGCGACGGATGAAAAACTGTTTTTT. Translation gives CASSFGATDEKLFF. This sequence joins TRBV18 and TRBJ1-4; TRBD1 is a possible D gene (5 bases). Looked up from germline, CDR1 is KGHSH and CDR2 is LQKENI. This CDR3 is 14 amino acids long. Trimming cost V 5 bases and J 6 bases, with 13 bases left between them.

The CDR3 DNA reads as TGTGCCACCAGCTGGAAAAGACAGGGGGACACTGAAGCTTTCTTT. It encodes CATSWKRQGDTEAFF. The chain links TRBV15 to TRBJ1-1; TRBD1 aligns across 9 bases. The germline V gene encodes CDR1 LNHNV and CDR2 YYDKDF (reference sequence). Trimming took 5 bases from V and 3 from J; bases not matched to a gene: 7. This CDR3 is built from 15 residues. Complete variable domain (other parts from reference TRBV15 and TRBJ1-1): DAMVIQNPRYQVTQFGKPVTLSCSQTLNHNVMYWYQQKSSQAPKLLFHYYDKDFNNEADTPDNFQSRRPNTSFCFLDIRSPGLGDTAMYLCATSWKRQGDTEAFFGQGTRLTVV.

CDR3 loop: CASSHGTGASTDTQYF. The CDR3 nucleotides are TGCGCCAGCAGCCATGGGACAGGGGCCAGCACAGATACGCAGTATTTT. J is TRBJ2-3 and V is TRBV5-1, with 10 bases aligning to TRBD1. The germline CDR1 and CDR2 sequences are SGHRS and YFSETQ. The trim removed 4 bases at V and 0 bases at J, leaving 5 bases unmatched. This CDR3 has 16 amino acids.

The CDR3 region is CAISGFEGGRRADTQYF. In nucleotides, the CDR3 is TGTGCCATCAGTGGTTTCGAGGGGGGGCGACGGGCAGATACGCAGTATTTT. The chain has TRBV10-3 and TRBJ2-3; TRBD2 is a possible D gene (7 bases). Germline CDR1 reads ENHRY; CDR2 reads SYGVKD. V lost 4 bases to trimming and J lost 4 bases, with 21 bases between them. The CDR3 spans 17 residues.

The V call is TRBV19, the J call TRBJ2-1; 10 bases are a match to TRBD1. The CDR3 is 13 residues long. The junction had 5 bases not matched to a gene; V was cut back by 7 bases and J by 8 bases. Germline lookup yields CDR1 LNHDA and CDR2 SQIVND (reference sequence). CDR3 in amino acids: CASKDRGLDEQFF. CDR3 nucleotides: TGTGCCAGTAAAGACAGGGGGCTCGATGAGCAGTTCTTC. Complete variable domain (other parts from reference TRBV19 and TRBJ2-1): DGGITQSPKYLFRKEGQNVTLSCEQNLNHDAMYWYRQDPGQGLRLIYYSQIVNDFQKGDIAEGYSVSREKKESFPLTVTSAQKNPTAFYLCASKDRGLDEQFFGPGTRLTVL.

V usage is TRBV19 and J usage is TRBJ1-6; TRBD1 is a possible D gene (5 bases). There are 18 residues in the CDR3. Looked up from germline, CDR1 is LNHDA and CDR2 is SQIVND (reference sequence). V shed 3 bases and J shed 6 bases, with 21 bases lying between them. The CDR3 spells CASSIDRSGMRLNSPLHF. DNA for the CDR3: TGTGCCAGTAGTATTGACCGGTCAGGGATGCGACTTAATTCACCCCTCCACTTT.

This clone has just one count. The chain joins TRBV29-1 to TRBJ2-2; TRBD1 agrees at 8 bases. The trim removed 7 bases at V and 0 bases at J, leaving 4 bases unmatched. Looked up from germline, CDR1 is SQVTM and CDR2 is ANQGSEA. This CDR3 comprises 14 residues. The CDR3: CSAAGGPNTGELFF. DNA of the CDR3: TGCAGCGCTGCAGGGGGCCCGAACACCGGGGAGCTGTTTTTT.

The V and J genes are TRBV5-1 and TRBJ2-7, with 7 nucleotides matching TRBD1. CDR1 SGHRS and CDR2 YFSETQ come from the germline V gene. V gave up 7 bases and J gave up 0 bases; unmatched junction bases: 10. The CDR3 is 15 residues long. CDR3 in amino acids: CASRRGTEPSYEQYF. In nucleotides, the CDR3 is TGCGCCAGCCGCCGAGGGACAGAACCCTCCTACGAGCAGTACTTC.

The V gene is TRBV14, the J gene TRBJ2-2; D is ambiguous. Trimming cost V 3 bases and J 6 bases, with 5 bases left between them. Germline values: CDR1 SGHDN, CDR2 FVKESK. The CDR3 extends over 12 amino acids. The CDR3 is CASSHYPGELFF. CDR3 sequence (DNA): TGTGCCAGCAGCCATTATCCCGGGGAGCTGTTTTTT.

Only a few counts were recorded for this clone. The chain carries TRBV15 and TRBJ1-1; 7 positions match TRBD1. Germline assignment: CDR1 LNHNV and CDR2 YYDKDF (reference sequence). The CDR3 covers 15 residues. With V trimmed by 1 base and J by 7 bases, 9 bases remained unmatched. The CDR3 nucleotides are TGTGCCACCAGCAGAGGACCTCAGGGGGTCGGTGAAGCTTTCTTT. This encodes CATSRGPQGVGEAFF.

The CDR3 DNA reads TGCGCCAGCAGCCCGGCGGACAGGGGGAGAGGGGCCAACGTCCTGACTTTC. Translating gives CASSPADRGRGANVLTF. The chain couples TRBV4-3 to TRBJ2-6, with 10 nucleotides matching TRBD1. Germline V CDR1 and CDR2: LGHNA, YSLEER. Trimming cost V 4 bases and J 4 bases; bases outside gene matches: 7. There are 17 residues in the CDR3.

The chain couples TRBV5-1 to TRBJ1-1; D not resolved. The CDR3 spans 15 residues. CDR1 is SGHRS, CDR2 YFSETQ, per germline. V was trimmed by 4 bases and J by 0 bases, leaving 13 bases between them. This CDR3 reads CASSLRREMNTEAFF. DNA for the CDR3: TGCGCCAGCAGCCTAAGAAGGGAGATGAACACTGAAGCTTTCTTT.

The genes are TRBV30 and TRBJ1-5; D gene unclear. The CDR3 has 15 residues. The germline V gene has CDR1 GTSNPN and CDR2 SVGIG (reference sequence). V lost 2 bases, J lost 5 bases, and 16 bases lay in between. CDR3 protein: CAWSSRQRVHQPQHF. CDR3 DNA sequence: TGTGCCTGGAGTTCAAGGCAGCGGGTCCATCAGCCCCAGCATTTT.

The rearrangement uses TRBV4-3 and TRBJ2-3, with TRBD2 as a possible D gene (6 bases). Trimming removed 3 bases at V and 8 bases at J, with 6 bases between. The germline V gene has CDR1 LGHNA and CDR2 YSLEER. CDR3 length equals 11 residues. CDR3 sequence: CASSQGGTQYF. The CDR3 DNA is TGCGCCAGCAGCCAGGGAGGTACGCAGTATTTT.

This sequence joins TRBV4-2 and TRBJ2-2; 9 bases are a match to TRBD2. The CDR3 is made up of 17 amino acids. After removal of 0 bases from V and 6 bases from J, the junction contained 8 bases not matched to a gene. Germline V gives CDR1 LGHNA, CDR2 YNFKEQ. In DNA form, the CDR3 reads TGTGCCAGCAGCCAAGATGGGGCGGGAGGGGGAGCCGGGGAGCTGTTTTTT. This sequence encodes CASSQDGAGGGAGELFF.

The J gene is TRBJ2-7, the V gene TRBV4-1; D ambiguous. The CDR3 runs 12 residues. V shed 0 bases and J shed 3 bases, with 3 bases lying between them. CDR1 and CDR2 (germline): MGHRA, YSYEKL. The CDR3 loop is CASSQDLYEQYF. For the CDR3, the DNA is TGCGCCAGCAGCCAAGATCTCTACGAGCAGTACTTC.